Below, one T cell receptor beta chain is given with its context. Trimming removed 0 bases from V and 3 bases from J, with 12 bases in between. Germline lookup yields CDR1 LGHNA and CDR2 YSLEER. The CDR3 totals 16 residues. Using immunoSEQ multiplex PCR, the repertoire was profiled, and TCRdb retains in-frame clones only, with some absent. This table holds about 120,000 clones, more than 70% found once. The sample originates from a study of control samples from healthy donors and cancer patients. The sequenced material came from blood. The clonotype originates from a man over 45 in good health. V is TRBV4-3 and J is TRBJ1-5; TRBD1 might be the D (5 bases). CDR3 protein: CASSQDWGGTNQPQHF. In DNA, the CDR3 is TGCGCCAGCAGCCAAGATTGGGGGGGGACCAATCAGCCCCAGCATTTT.